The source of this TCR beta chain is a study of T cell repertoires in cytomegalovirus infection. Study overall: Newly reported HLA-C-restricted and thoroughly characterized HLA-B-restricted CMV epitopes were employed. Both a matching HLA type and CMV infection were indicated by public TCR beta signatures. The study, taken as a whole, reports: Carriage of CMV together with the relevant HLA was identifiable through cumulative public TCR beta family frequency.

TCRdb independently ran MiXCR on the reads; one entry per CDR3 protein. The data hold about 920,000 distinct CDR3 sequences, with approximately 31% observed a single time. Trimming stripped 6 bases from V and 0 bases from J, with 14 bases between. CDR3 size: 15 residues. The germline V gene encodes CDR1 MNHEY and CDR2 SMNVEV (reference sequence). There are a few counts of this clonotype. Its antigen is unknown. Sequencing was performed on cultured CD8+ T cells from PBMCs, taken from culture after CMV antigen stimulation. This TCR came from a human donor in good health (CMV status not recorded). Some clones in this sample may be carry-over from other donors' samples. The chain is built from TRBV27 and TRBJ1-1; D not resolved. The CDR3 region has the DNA TGTGCCAGCAGCGAGTATGCGGGAATGAACACTGAAGCTTTCTTT. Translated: CASSEYAGMNTEAFF.